A single sample is the source of the 2 T cell receptor beta chains below, sequenced in a study of T cells in Graves' hyperthyroidism and ophthalmopathy. TCR beta CDR3 regions were amplified from RNA. A set of HTBI primers served as the primers for a first-round RT-PCR of the TCR CDR3. TCRdb recomputed calls from the multiplex PCR reads with MiXCR, one row per CDR3 protein. The table has roughly 700,000 distinct CDR3 sequences, about a third seen once. The sequenced sample consisted of blood. These TCRs come from a woman between 40 and 55 years old with Graves' hyperthyroidism.

The chain is built from TRBV19 and TRBJ1-2; D ambiguous. The CDR3 length is 13 residues. Germline lookup yields CDR1 LNHDA and CDR2 SQIVND (reference sequence). The ends were cut back, 2 bases at V and 6 bases at J, with 10 bases in the middle. CDR3 in amino acids: CASSIWGEDGYTF. The CDR3 nucleotides are TGTGCCAGTAGTATATGGGGAGAGGATGGCTACACCTTC. Variable domain in full (rest from reference TRBV19 and TRBJ1-2): DGGITQSPKYLFRKEGQNVTLSCEQNLNHDAMYWYRQDPGQGLRLIYYSQIVNDFQKGDIAEGYSVSREKKESFPLTVTSAQKNPTAFYLCASSIWGEDGYTFGSGTRLTVV.

This clonotype appeared a few times. The J gene is TRBJ2-2, the V gene TRBV7-9; TRBD1 agrees at 9 bases. The CDR3 contains 18 residues. The germline V gene has CDR1 SEHNR and CDR2 FQNEAQ (reference sequence). The V and J ends lost 6 bases and 4 bases, in that order; junction bases with no gene match: 15. This CDR3 reads CASRHMRGTGYGTGELFF. The DNA of the CDR3 is TGTGCCAGCAGGCACATGCGCGGGACAGGGTATGGCACCGGGGAGCTGTTTTTT.